The rows below give T cell receptor beta chains drawn from one sample of a study of blood T cell repertoires in COVID-19. Data came from immunoSEQ multiplex PCR; TCRdb stores just in-frame clones and leaves some out. This table has approximately 360,000 clones, 90% appearing once. The sequencing sample was made of peripheral blood. The source is a man in his late teens or twenties with active or convalescent COVID-19. The CDR3 runs from the conserved cysteine through the conserved F or W. Each record gives: V gene, CDR3 length, J gene, clone size, D gene, CDR3 protein, CDR3 DNA. The D gene is left open where the match is weak. Clone size is shown for a subset of rows, as once, few, many or a class of expanded clone.

TRBV2	17	TRBJ1-5	NA	NA	CASSKQGPGYSNQPQHF	TGTGCCAGCAGCAAACAGGGTCCGGGGTATAGCAATCAGCCCCAGCATTTT
TRBV10-3	16	TRBJ1-4	NA	TRBD1	CATSTGQGVTNEKLFF	TGTGCCACCTCAACGGGACAGGGCGTCACTAATGAAAAACTGTTTTTT
TRBV9	13	TRBJ1-2	once	NA	CASSVDSDYGYTF	TGTGCCAGCAGCGTAGATTCAGACTATGGCTACACCTTC
TRBV19	15	TRBJ1-1	NA	NA	CASSIGSRSMTEAFF	TGTGCCAGTAGTATTGGCTCCAGGTCTATGACTGAAGCTTTCTTT
TRBV7-9	15	TRBJ2-7	NA	TRBD2	CASSFLLAGSYEQYF	TGTGCCAGCAGCTTTCTACTAGCGGGGTCCTACGAGCAGTACTTC
TRBV9	14	TRBJ1-1	NA	NA	CASSARPGNTEAFF	TGTGCCAGCAGCGCCCGCCCGGGGAACACTGAAGCTTTCTTT
TRBV6-2/TRBV6-3	14	TRBJ2-7	few	NA	CASSSGVPPDEQYF	TGTGCCAGCAGTTCAGGCGTACCGCCCGACGAGCAGTACTTC
TRBV19	13	TRBJ2-7	NA	NA	CASRTGQRGEQYF	TGTGCCAGTCGTACCGGACAGAGGGGCGAGCAGTACTTC
TRBV10-3	15	TRBJ2-7	NA	NA	CASKGGTSTTYEQYF	TGTGCCAGCAAGGGTGGAACTAGCACGACCTACGAGCAGTACTTC
TRBV28	15	TRBJ1-5	NA	TRBD1	CASIRDRGESQPQHF	TGTGCCAGCATTAGAGACAGGGGTGAGAGTCAGCCCCAGCATTTT
TRBV11-2	11	TRBJ2-5	NA	NA	CASSPRETQYF	TGTGCCAGCAGCCCCCGAGAGACCCAGTACTTC
TRBV6-5	15	TRBJ1-6	NA	NA	CASSYPGDGDSPLHF	TGTGCCAGCAGTTACCCAGGGGACGGGGATTCACCCCTCCACTTT
TRBV19	14	TRBJ2-3	NA	TRBD2	CASSGRAGTDTQYF	TGTGCCAGTAGTGGGAGGGCCGGCACAGATACGCAGTATTTT
TRBV28	14	TRBJ1-6	NA	NA	CASSPPRINSPLHF	TGTGCCAGCAGTCCCCCCAGGATAAATTCACCCCTCCACTTT